The table lists the clone carrying this TCR beta chain with a few counts. The antigen is not known. Libraries were prepared by immunoSEQ multiplex PCR; TCRdb keeps only in-frame clonotypes and omits some of them. The sample yields 13,000 to 15,000 clones, 70% seen once. This entry comes from a study of neoadjuvant anti-PD-1 for oral cavity cancer. Notes on the study in general: Higher pretreatment blood Treg/Th17 ratios correlated with higher pretreatment blood and lower post-treatment tumor TCRbeta clonality.

The patients had HPV-negative, locally advanced oral cavity squamous cell carcinoma. Trimming shortened V by 10 bases and J by 0 bases, and 4 bases separated the two germline ends. This CDR3 contains 10 residues. The germline V gene encodes CDR1 MNHNS and CDR2 SASEGT. The chain joins TRBV6-1 to TRBJ2-7; D uncertain. Sequences were derived from PBMCs, sampled before nivolumab (anti-PD-1) treatment. This clonotype was sampled from a person aged 35 to 85 with oral cavity squamous cell carcinoma. The DNA of the CDR3 is TGTGCCATCGACTCCTACGAGCAGTACTTC. It yields the protein CAIDSYEQYF.